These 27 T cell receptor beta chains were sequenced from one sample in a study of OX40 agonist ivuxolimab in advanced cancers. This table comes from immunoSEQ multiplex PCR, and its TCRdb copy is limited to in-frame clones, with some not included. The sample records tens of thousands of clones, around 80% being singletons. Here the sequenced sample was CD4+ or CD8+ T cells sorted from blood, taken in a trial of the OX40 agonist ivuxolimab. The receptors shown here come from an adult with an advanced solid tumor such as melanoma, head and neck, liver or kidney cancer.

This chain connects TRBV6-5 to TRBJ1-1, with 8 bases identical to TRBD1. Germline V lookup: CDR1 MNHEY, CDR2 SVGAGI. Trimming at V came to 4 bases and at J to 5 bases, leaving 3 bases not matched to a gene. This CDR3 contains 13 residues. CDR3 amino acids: CASSSTGATEAFF. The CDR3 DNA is TGTGCCAGCAGTTCGACAGGGGCGACTGAAGCTTTCTTT.

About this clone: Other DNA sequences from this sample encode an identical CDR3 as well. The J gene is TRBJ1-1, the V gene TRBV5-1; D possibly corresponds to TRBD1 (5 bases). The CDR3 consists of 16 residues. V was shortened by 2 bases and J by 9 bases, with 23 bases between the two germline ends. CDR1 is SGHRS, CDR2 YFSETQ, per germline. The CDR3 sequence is CASSFITTRQSGKAFF. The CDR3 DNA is TGCGCCAGCAGCTTCATTACGACTCGACAGAGCGGCAAAGCTTTCTTT.

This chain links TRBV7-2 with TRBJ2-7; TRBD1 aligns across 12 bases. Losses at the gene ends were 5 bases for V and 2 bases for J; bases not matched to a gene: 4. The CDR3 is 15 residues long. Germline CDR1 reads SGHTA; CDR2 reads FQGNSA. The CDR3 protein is CASSTGTGGPYEQYF. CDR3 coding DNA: TGTGCCAGCAGCACGGGGACAGGGGGCCCCTACGAGCAGTACTTC.

This CDR3 reads CASSIVTTVYQETQYF. In DNA form, the CDR3 reads TGTGCCAGTAGTATAGTCACCACAGTGTACCAAGAGACCCAGTACTTC. V gene TRBV19 combines with J gene TRBJ2-5; D not resolved. The CDR3 contains 16 residues. V lost 1 base to trimming and J lost 0 bases, with 12 bases between them. Germline CDR1 is LNHDA and CDR2 is SQIVND (reference sequence). Combining the CDR3 with reference TRBV19 and TRBJ2-5 gives the whole variable domain DGGITQSPKYLFRKEGQNVTLSCEQNLNHDAMYWYRQDPGQGLRLIYYSQIVNDFQKGDIAEGYSVSREKKESFPLTVTSAQKNPTAFYLCASSIVTTVYQETQYFGPGTRLLVL.

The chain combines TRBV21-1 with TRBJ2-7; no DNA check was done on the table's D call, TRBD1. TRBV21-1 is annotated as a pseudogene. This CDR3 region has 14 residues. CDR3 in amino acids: CASSPRDRPGEQYF. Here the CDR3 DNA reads TGTGCCAGCAGCCCCCGGGACAGGCCTGGGGAGCAGTACTTC.

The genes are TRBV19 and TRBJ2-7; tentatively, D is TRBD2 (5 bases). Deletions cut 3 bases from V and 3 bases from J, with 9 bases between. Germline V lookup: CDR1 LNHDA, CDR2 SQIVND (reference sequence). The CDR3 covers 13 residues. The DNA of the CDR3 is TGTGCCAGTAGTATGGACGGACTCTACGAGCAGTACTTC. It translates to CASSMDGLYEQYF.

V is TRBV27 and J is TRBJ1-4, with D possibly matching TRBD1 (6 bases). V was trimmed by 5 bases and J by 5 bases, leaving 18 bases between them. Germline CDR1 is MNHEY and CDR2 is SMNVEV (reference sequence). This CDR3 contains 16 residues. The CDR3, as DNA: TGTGCCAGCAGTCCCCTCCGACAGGCGAAGAATGAAAAACTGTTTTTT. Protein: CASSPLRQAKNEKLFF.

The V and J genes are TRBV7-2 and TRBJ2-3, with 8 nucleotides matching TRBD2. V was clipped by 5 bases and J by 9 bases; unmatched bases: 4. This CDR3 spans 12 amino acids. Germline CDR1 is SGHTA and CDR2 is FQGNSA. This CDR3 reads CASSPVAGTQYF. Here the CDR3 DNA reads TGTGCCAGCAGCCCCGTAGCGGGGACGCAGTATTTT.

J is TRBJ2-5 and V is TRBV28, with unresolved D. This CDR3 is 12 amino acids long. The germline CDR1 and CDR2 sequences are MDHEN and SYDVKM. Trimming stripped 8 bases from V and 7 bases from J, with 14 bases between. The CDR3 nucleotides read TGTGCCAGCGAGAGACGACCCGGGACCCAGTACTTC. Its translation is CASERRPGTQYF.

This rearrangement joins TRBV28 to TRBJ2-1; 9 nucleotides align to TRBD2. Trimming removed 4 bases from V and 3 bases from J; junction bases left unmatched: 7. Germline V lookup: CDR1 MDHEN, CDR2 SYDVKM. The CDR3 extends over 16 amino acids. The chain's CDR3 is CASSSPTSGFYNEQFF. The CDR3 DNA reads TGTGCCAGCAGTTCCCCGACTAGCGGTTTCTACAATGAGCAGTTCTTC.

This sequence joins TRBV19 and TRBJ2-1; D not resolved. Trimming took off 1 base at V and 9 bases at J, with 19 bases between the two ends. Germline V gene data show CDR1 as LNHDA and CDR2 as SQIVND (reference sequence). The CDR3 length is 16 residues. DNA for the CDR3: TGTGCCAGTAGTATAGTGGCCCGTGGTGGCGCGGCTGAGCAGTTCTTC. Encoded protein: CASSIVARGGAAEQFF.

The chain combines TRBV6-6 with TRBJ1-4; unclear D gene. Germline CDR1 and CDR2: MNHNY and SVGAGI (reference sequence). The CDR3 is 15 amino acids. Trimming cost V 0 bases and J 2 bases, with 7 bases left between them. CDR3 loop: CASSYSFQTNEKLFF. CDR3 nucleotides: TGTGCCAGCAGTTACTCGTTCCAGACTAATGAAAAACTGTTTTTT.

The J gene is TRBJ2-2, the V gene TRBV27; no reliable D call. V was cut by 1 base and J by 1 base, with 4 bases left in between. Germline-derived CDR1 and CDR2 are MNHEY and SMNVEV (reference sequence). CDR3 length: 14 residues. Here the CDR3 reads CASSLYRNTGELFF. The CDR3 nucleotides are TGTGCCAGCAGTTTATACAGGAACACCGGGGAGCTGTTTTTT.

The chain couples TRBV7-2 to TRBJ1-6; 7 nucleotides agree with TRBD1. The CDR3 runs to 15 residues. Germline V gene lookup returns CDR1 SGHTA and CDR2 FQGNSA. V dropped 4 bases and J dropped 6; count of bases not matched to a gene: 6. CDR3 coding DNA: TGTGCCAGCAGCTCCGACAGGGATCGTAATTCACCCCTCCACTTT. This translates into CASSSDRDRNSPLHF.

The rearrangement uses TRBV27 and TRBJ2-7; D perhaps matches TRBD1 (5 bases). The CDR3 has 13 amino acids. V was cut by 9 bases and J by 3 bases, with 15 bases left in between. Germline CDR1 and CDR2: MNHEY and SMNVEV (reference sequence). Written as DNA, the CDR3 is TGTGCCAGTAACCAGGGAAAGGGCTACGAGCAGTACTTC. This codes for CASNQGKGYEQYF.

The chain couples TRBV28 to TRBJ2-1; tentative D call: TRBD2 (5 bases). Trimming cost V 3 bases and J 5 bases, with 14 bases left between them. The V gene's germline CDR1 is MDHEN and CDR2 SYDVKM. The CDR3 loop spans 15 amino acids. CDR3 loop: CASSFRRSGNNEQFF. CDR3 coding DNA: TGTGCCAGCAGTTTCAGGAGATCGGGAAACAATGAGCAGTTCTTC.

CDR3 bases: TGTGCCAGCAGCTTGTCAGGACCCAGCACAGATACGCAGTATTTT. Translated, it gives CASSLSGPSTDTQYF. The chain employs TRBV5-6 and TRBJ2-3; no firm D call. Germline-derived CDR1 and CDR2 are SGHDT and YYEEEE. The CDR3 has 15 amino acids. The ends were cut back, 1 base at V and 0 bases at J, with 9 bases in the middle.

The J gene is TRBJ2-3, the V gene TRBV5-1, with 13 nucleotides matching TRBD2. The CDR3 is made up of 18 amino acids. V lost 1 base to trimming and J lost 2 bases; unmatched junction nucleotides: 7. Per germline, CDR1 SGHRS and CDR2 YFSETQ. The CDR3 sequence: CASSLMPTSGGYTDTQYF. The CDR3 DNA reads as TGCGCCAGCAGCTTGATGCCGACTAGCGGGGGGTACACAGATACGCAGTATTTT.

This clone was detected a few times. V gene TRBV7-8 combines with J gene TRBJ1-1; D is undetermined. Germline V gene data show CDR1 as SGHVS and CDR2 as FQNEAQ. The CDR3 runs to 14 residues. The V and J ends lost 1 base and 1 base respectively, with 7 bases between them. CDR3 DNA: TGTGCCAGCAGCTTAGTCATGGGGAACACTGAAGCTTTCTTT. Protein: CASSLVMGNTEAFF.

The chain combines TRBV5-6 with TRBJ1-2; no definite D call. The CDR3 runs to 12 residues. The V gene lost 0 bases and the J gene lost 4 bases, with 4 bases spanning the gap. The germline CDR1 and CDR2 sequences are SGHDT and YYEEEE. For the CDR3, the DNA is TGTGCCAGCAGCTTGGACAGCTATGGCTACACCTTC. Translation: CASSLDSYGYTF.

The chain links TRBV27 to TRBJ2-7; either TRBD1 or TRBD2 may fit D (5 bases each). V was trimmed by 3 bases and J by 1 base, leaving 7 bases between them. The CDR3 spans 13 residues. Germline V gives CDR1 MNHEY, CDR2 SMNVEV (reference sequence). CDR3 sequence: CASSFWGSYEQYF. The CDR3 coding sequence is TGTGCCAGCAGTTTCTGGGGGTCCTACGAGCAGTACTTC.

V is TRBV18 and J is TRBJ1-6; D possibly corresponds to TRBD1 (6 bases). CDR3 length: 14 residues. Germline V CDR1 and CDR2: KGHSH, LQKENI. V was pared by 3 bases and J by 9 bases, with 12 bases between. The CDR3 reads CASSPTGRSSPLHF. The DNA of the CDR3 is TGTGCCAGCTCACCCACAGGGAGGAGTTCACCCCTCCACTTT.

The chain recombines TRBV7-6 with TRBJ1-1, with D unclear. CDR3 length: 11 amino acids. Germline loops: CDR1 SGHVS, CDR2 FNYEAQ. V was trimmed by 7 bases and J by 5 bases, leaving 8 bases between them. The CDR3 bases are TGTGCCAGCAACGTTCGGACTGAAGCTTTCTTT. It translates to CASNVRTEAFF.

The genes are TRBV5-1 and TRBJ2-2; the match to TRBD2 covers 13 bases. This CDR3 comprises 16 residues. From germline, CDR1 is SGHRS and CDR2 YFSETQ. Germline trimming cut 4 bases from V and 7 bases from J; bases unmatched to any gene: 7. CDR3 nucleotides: TGCGCCAGCAGCCCCTGGACTAGCGGGGGCGGCGGGGAGCTGTTTTTT. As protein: CASSPWTSGGGGELFF.

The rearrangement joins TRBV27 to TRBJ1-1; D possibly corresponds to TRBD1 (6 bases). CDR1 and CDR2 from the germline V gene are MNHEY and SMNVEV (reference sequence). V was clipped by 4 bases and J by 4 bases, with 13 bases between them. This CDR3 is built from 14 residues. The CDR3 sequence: CASSSRGLATEAFF. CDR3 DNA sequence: TGTGCCAGCAGTTCCAGGGGCCTCGCCACTGAAGCTTTCTTT.

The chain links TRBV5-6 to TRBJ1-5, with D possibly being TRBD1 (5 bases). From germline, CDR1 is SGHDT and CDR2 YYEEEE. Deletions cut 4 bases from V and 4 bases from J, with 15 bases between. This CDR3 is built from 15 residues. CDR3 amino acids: CASSRLGTSNQPQHF. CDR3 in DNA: TGTGCCAGCAGCCGACTTGGGACGAGTAATCAGCCCCAGCATTTT.

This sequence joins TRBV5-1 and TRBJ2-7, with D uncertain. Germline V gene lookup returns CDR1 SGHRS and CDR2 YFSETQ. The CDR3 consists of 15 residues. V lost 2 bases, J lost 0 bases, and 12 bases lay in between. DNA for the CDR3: TGCGCCAGCAGCTTCGGTACCAGACTCTCCTACGAGCAGTACTTC. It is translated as CASSFGTRLSYEQYF.